The present T cell receptor (beta chain) was sequenced within a study of CD8 T cells in ankylosing spondylitis. Findings of the study overall: About 8 highly homologous variants made up a TCR beta motif, and this motif appeared characteristic of ankylosing spondylitis blood. CD8+ cells made up the disease-linked clones, which were relatively rare in peripheral blood. The authors reported significant enrichment of disease-linked clones in matched ankylosing spondylitis synovial fluid.

CDR1 and CDR2 from the germline V gene are SGHRS and YFSETQ. V lost 4 bases, J lost 5 bases, and 15 bases lay in between. The length of the CDR3 is 14 residues. This clonotype was counted at least ten times. The antigen remains undetermined. From the 5' RACE reads, TCRdb called clonotypes with MiXCR, one entry per CDR3 protein. The table lists some 840,000 distinct CDR3 sequences, 12% of them singletons. The TCR originated in a male donor with ankylosing spondylitis. Material: blood, either unsorted or a sorted T cell fraction (not recorded which). The V call is TRBV5-1, the J call TRBJ1-1, with D tentatively TRBD1 (6 bases). Here the CDR3 DNA reads TGCGCCAGCAGCCCCCAGGGGTTGAGGACTGAAGCTTTCTTT. Translation: CASSPQGLRTEAFF. Full variable domain (outside the CDR3, taken from reference TRBV5-1 and TRBJ1-1): KAGVTQTPRYLIKTRGQQVTLSCSPISGHRSVSWYQQTPGQGLQFLFEYFSETQRNKGNFPGRFSGRQFSNSRSEMNVSTLELGDSALYLCASSPQGLRTEAFFGQGTRLTVV.